The clone carrying this T cell receptor beta chain was counted between two and nine times. Its antigen is not known. The junction differs from germline at one of its ends, possibly a read error. The data originate from a study of molecular identifiers for immune sequencing clone quantification. The germline CDR1 and CDR2 sequences are MNHEY and SVGEGT. This CDR3 has 15 amino acids. General observations from the study: The sizes of highly expanded clones could be underestimated when identical TCR molecules share a barcode.

Generation of bulk TCR libraries relied on previously described methods and listed TCR primers. TCRdb fed the PCR reads into MiXCR, producing one record per CDR3 protein. The data contain some 680,000 distinct CDR3 sequences, 25% of them singletons. The sequenced sample was naive CD8+ T cells from blood, with Jurkat cell RNA spiked in. Subset here: FACS-sorted CD8+CD4-CCR7+CD45RA+ naive T cells. This clonotype originated in a human donor in good health. Some libraries in this study had Jurkat cell RNA spiked in. V is TRBV6-2 or TRBV6-3 and J is TRBJ1-1; TRBD1 matches 8 bases. CDR3 sequence (DNA): TGTGCCGGCAGCCCCGGACAGGGCTACGGCACTGAAGCTTTCTTT. Its translation: CAGSPGQGYGTEAFF.